This TCR beta chain was recovered during a study of regulatory T cells in long-lasting Graves disease. The germline CDR1 and CDR2 sequences are SEHNR and FQNEAQ (reference sequence). The V end lost 5 bases, the J end lost 1 base, and 12 bases lay between the germline ends. The CDR3 has 15 amino acids. Time point of the sample: persistent/refractory GD, antithyroid drugs over 5 years with positive TRAb. Extracted RNA from PBMCs served as the source of the TCR library. For TCR beta, libraries came from iRepertoire HTBI primers and Arm-PCR of CDR3 regions. TCRdb re-called the multiplex PCR reads through MiXCR, storing one row per CDR3 protein. This sample has around 460,000 distinct CDR3 sequences; approximately 23% occur once, and the top ten carry under 15%.

Material: peripheral blood mononuclear cells (PBMCs), obtained when the disease was refractory, from a patient treated with antithyroid drugs. The receptor was derived from a female donor with Graves disease. The chain has TRBV7-9 and TRBJ1-5, with D possibly matching TRBD1 (5 bases). The chain's CDR3 is CASSRSGGSNQPQHF. CDR3 coding DNA: TGTGCCAGCAGCCGTTCGGGGGGAAGCAATCAGCCCCAGCATTTT.